This is a list of T cell receptor beta chains from one sample in a study of response to subunit inactivated influenza vaccine. TCRdb re-called the RT-PCR reads through MiXCR, storing one row per CDR3 protein. This table has 800,000 to 1,000,000 distinct CDR3 sequences, roughly 20% appearing once. Material: PBMCs from blood, obtained around 5 days after vaccination. The receptor set was obtained from a man aged 50 to 59 who received an inactivated influenza vaccine. Each CDR3 is given with its conserved first and last residue. The listing skips clone size in some rows; elsewhere it reads once, few, many or a size class.

clone size,V gene,J gene,CDR3 protein
NA,TRBV20-1,TRBJ1-2,CSARDRRGRVGYTF
NA,TRBV29-1,TRBJ2-3,CSVKTPGVSDTQYF
NA,TRBV6-1,TRBJ2-5,CASSETGPWETQYF
NA,TRBV5-5,TRBJ1-1,CASSSDTEAFF
few,TRBV10-3,TRBJ2-1,CAISESRQGNEQFF
few,TRBV5-1,TRBJ2-5,CASSLLAGDDETQYF
NA,TRBV12-3/TRBV12-4,TRBJ2-7,CASTHSAGPTSYEQYF
many,TRBV10-3,TRBJ2-5,CAISYSQGLQETQYF
NA,TRBV25-1,TRBJ2-1,CASSELAGGNEQFF
few,TRBV12-3/TRBV12-4,TRBJ2-4,CASSLGLAGTKYF
NA,TRBV28,TRBJ2-1,CASSSGREQFF
NA,TRBV7-2,TRBJ2-7,CASSSLRQTLLF
few,TRBV7-9,TRBJ1-1,CASSLGAGSLAEAFF
NA,TRBV25-1,TRBJ2-1,CASSRFGYNEQFF
many,TRBV12-3/TRBV12-4,TRBJ2-1,CASSQGLEQFF
NA,TRBV7-6,TRBJ2-7,CASSPRTYEQYF
NA,TRBV3-1,TRBJ2-7,CASSSTSGGNEQYF
NA,TRBV5-1,TRBJ2-2,CASRGGAVYTGELFF
NA,TRBV5-8,TRBJ1-3,CASSIRESGNTIYF
once,TRBV20-1,TRBJ2-5,CSARVPGIQETQYF
NA,TRBV10-2,TRBJ2-7,CASSGRPSYEQYF
few,TRBV4-2,TRBJ1-6,CASSQEGPYNSPLHF
few,TRBV18,TRBJ2-5,CASSPLPQETQYF
NA,TRBV12-3/TRBV12-4,TRBJ2-2,CASKKAPGELFF
few,TRBV10-3,TRBJ1-2,CAISGGGPGTGYTF
few,TRBV7-9,TRBJ1-1,CASSQQGPRGAVTEAFF
few,TRBV10-3,TRBJ2-7,CAISESARGNEQYF
few,TRBV11-2,TRBJ2-7,CASSLDIAGRSSYEQYF
few,TRBV28,TRBJ2-4,CASSLFSSEHKNIQYF
NA,TRBV6-1,TRBJ2-7,CASMRWPELYEQYF
few,TRBV30,TRBJ1-4,CAWEGGPNEKLFF
NA,TRBV7-2,TRBJ2-3,CASSLVGGRAADTQYF
many,TRBV6-5,TRBJ2-1,CASSYSTSGGEQFF
few,TRBV20-1,TRBJ2-7,CSAREGRVLEQYF
few,TRBV5-1,TRBJ2-1,CASSFPLAGFYNEQFF